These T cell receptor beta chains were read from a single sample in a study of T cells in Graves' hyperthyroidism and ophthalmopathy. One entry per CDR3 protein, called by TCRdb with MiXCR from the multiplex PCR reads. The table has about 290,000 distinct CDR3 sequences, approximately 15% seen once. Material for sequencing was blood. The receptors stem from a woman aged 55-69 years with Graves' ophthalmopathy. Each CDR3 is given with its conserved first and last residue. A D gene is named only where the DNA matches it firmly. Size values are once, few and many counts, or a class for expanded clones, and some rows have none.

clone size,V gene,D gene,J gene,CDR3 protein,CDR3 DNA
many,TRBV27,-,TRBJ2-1,CASSLAGLAHNEQFF,TGTGCCAGCAGTTTAGCAGGGTTGGCGCACAATGAGCAGTTCTTC
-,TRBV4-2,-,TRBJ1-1,CASSQDVGFNTEAFF,TGTGCCAGCAGCCAAGACGTAGGGTTTAACACTGAAGCTTTCTTT
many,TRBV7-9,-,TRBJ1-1,CASSSLGSNTEAFF,TGTGCCAGCAGCTCCCTCGGGTCGAACACTGAAGCTTTCTTT
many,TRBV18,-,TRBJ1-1,CASSPNRIRGLGTEAFF,TGTGCCAGCTCACCAAACAGAATAAGGGGTTTGGGCACTGAAGCTTTCTTT
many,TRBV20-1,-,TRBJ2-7,CSPHREAPYEQYF,TGCAGTCCCCACCGTGAGGCCCCCTACGAGCAGTACTTC
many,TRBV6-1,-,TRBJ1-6,CASSPIPRFSYNSPLHF,TGTGCCAGCAGTCCCATCCCGCGATTCTCCTATAATTCACCCCTCCACTTT
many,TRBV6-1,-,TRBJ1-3,CASSLAQPSVSGNTIYF,TGTGCCAGCAGTTTGGCACAGCCATCTGTCTCTGGAAACACCATATATTTT
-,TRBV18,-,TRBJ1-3,CASSAEGYTIYF,TGTGCCAGCTCGGCGGAGGGCTACACCATATATTTT
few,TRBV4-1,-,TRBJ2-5,CASSQELDEETQYF,TGCGCCAGCAGCCAAGAGTTAGATGAAGAGACCCAGTACTTC
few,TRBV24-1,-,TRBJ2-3,CATSDTSTEDTQYF,TGTGCCACCAGTGATACCTCCACCGAAGATACGCAGTATTTT
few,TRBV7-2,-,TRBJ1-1,CASSIRTGSTEAFF,TGTGCCAGCAGCATTAGAACAGGGTCCACTGAAGCTTTCTTT
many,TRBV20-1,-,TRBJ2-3,CSASRDVTTDTQYF,TGCAGTGCTAGCCGGGACGTAACCACAGATACGCAGTATTTT
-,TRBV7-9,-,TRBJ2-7,CASIPDNGSPGASYEQYF,TGTGCCAGCATCCCTGACAACGGGTCCCCCGGGGCGAGCTACGAGCAGTACTTC
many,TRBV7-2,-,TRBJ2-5,CASSSGTVQETQYF,TGTGCCAGCAGCTCCGGGACGGTCCAAGAGACCCAGTACTTC
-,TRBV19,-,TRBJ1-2,CASTIDAGVGYTF,TGTGCCAGTACAATTGACGCGGGGGTAGGCTACACCTTC
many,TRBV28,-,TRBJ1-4,CASSDSRATNEKLFF,TGTGCCAGCAGTGACAGCAGGGCAACTAATGAAAAACTGTTTTTT
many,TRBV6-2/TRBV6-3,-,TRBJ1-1,CASTSTGGYTEAFF,TGTGCCAGCACTTCAACCGGGGGCTACACTGAAGCTTTCTTT
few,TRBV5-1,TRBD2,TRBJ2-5,CASSWGLAGGRSQETQYF,TGCGCCAGCAGCTGGGGGCTAGCGGGGGGCCGTTCCCAAGAGACCCAGTACTTC
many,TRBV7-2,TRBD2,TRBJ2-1,CASSLALAGEAEQFF,TGTGCCAGCAGCTTAGCCCTAGCGGGAGAAGCTGAGCAGTTCTTC
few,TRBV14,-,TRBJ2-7,CASSPPGVIREQYF,TGTGCCAGCAGCCCACCCGGCGTAATTAGGGAGCAGTACTTC
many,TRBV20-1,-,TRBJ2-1,CSARNLHNEQFF,TGCAGTGCTAGGAACCTCCACAATGAGCAGTTCTTC
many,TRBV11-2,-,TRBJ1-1,CASSPTERVRNTEAFF,TGTGCCAGCAGTCCGACAGAGAGGGTTAGGAACACTGAAGCTTTCTTT
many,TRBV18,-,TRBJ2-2,CASSPSSNTGELFF,TGTGCCAGCTCACCTAGTTCGAACACCGGGGAGCTGTTTTTT
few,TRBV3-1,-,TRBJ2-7,CASSGLRSSYKQYF,TGTGCCAGCAGCGGGCTCAGGAGCTCCTACAAGCAGTACTTC
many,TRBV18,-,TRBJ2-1,CASSQDDEQFF,TGTGCCAGCTCTCAGGACGATGAGCAGTTCTTC
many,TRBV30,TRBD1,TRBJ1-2,CAWSRTGGYGYTF,TGTGCCTGGAGTCGGACAGGTGGCTATGGCTACACCTTC
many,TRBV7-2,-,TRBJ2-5,CASSPGWSKETQYF,TGTGCCAGCAGCCCCGGATGGTCCAAAGAGACCCAGTACTTC
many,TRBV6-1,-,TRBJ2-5,CASSYPGAEETQYF,TGTGCCAGCAGTTACCCGGGGGCCGAAGAGACCCAGTACTTC
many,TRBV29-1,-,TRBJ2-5,CSVGWTVGETQYF,TGCAGCGTTGGTTGGACAGTTGGAGAGACCCAGTACTTC
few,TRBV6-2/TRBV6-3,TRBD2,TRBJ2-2,CASSGLGSNTGELFF,TGTGCCAGCAGCGGACTAGGATCGAACACCGGGGAGCTGTTTTTT
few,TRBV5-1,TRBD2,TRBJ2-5,CASSLRPSGSEETQYF,TGCGCCAGCAGCTTGCGTCCTAGCGGGAGCGAAGAGACCCAGTACTTC
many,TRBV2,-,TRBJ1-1,CASSEYGLGNTEAFF,TGTGCCAGCAGTGAATACGGGTTGGGGAACACTGAAGCTTTCTTT
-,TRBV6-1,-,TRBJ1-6,CASNGQSSYNSPLHF,TGTGCCAGCAACGGACAGAGCTCCTATAATTCACCCCTCCACTTT
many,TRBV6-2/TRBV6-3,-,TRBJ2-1,CASSYSQIYNEQFF,TGTGCCAGCAGTTACAGCCAGATATACAATGAGCAGTTCTTC
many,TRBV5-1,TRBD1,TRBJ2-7,CASSLAQGAYEQYF,TGCGCCAGCAGCTTGGCACAGGGGGCATACGAGCAGTACTTC
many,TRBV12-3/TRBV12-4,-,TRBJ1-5,CASSLADQPQHF,TGTGCCAGCAGTTTAGCAGATCAGCCCCAGCATTTT
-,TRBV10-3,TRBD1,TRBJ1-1,CATLDRENTEAFF,TGTGCCACCTTGGACAGGGAGAACACTGAAGCTTTCTTT
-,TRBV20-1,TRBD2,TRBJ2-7,CSARDRLAGGTYEQYF,TGCAGTGCTAGAGATCGCCTAGCGGGGGGGACCTACGAGCAGTACTTC
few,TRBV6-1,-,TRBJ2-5,CASSDWRQSPGTQYF,TGTGCCAGCAGTGATTGGAGACAGTCTCCAGGGACCCAGTACTTC
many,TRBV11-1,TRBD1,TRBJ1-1,CASSDRTGNTEAFF,TGTGCCAGCAGCGACCGGACAGGGAACACTGAAGCTTTCTTT
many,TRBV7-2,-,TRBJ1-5,CASSPTVSNQPQHF,TGTGCCAGCAGTCCGACGGTTAGCAATCAGCCCCAGCATTTT
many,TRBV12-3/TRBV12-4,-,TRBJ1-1,CASSLTGTSNTEAFF,TGTGCCAGCAGCCTCACCGGGACATCGAACACTGAAGCTTTCTTT
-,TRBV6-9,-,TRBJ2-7,CASSYLASYEQYF,TGTGCCAGCAGTTACCTCGCCTCCTACGAGCAGTACTTC
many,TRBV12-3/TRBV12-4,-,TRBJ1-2,CASSVGRFYGYTF,TGTGCCAGCAGTGTTGGACGGTTCTATGGCTACACCTTC
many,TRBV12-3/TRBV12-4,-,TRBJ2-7,CASSSTGTYEQYF,TGTGCCAGCAGCTCGACAGGCACCTACGAGCAGTACTTC
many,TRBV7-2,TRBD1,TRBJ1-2,CASRATGGQEVYGYTF,TGTGCCAGCAGAGCGACAGGGGGGCAAGAAGTGTATGGCTACACCTTC
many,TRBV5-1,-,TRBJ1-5,CASSPTVGDQPQHF,TGCGCCAGCAGCCCGACGGTGGGCGATCAGCCCCAGCATTTT
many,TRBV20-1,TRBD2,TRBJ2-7,CSARSPSGRARSYEQYF,TGCAGTGCTAGATCCCCTAGCGGGAGGGCCCGCTCCTACGAGCAGTACTTC
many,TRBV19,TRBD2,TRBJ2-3,CASNARTGVLAGDTQYF,TGTGCCAGTAACGCCAGGACCGGAGTGCTAGCGGGAGATACGCAGTATTTT
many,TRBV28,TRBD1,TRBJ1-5,CASSFRFRGQGGRQPQHF,TGTGCCAGCAGTTTTCGATTCCGAGGACAGGGAGGAAGGCAGCCCCAGCATTTT
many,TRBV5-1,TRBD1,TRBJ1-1,CASSLAGQGSNTEAFF,TGCGCCAGCAGCTTGGCTGGACAGGGTTCGAACACTGAAGCTTTCTTT
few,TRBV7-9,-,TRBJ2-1,CASRPGLSGYEQFF,TGTGCCAGCAGACCCGGCCTAAGCGGGTATGAGCAGTTCTTC
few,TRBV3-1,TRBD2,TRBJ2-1,CASSQGGLAGGRYDNEQFF,TGTGCCAGCAGCCAAGGGGGACTAGCGGGAGGGAGGTACGACAATGAGCAGTTCTTC
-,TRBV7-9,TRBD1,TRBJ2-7,CASSFPLIGTGTYEQYF,TGTGCCAGCAGCTTCCCTCTAATCGGGACAGGGACCTACGAGCAGTACTTC
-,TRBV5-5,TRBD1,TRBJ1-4,CASSRNRGNAEKLFF,TGTGCCAGCAGCCGAAACAGGGGAAACGCTGAAAAACTGTTTTTT
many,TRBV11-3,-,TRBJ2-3,CASSESGEKGTDTQYF,TGTGCCAGCAGCGAATCAGGGGAAAAGGGCACAGATACGCAGTATTTT
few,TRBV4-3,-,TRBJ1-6,CASSQGGLKDSPLHF,TGCGCCAGCAGCCAAGGTGGACTTAAGGATTCACCCCTTCACTTT